The 14 T cell receptor beta chains in this list originate from one sample, sequenced in a study of T-cell memory formation after mild COVID-19. TCRdb used MiXCR to reprocess the 5' RACE reads, holding one entry per CDR3 protein. This table has 500,000 to 550,000 distinct CDR3 sequences, roughly 20% appearing once. The specimen was PBMCs or a T cell subset sorted from them (not recorded which). All receptors derive from an adult woman who had mild COVID-19 (a few samples of this study predate the infection). Cell type and time point are not known.

The rearrangement links TRBV4-1 to TRBJ2-5, with D possibly TRBD2 on 6 matching bases. The CDR3 consists of 15 residues. V lost 2 bases and J 3 bases, leaving 13 bases between the germline ends. The germline gives CDR1 MGHRA, CDR2 YSYEKL. CDR3 bases: TGCGCCAGCAGCCAACTCGGCGGGGCTAAAGAGACCCAGTACTTC. Amino acid sequence: CASSQLGGAKETQYF.

This sequence joins TRBV6-2 or TRBV6-3 and TRBJ2-2, with TRBD2 matching over 7 bases. CDR3 length: 19 residues. Germline V gene sequence: CDR1 MNHEY, CDR2 SVGEGT. V dropped 4 bases and J dropped 0; count of bases not matched to a gene: 14. The CDR3 is CASSSYRPTGLTNTGELFF. CDR3 coding DNA: TGTGCCAGCAGTTCCTACCGTCCGACGGGACTAACGAACACCGGGGAGCTGTTTTTT.

This clonotype has only a few counts. In DNA form, the CDR3 reads TGTGCCACCAGTGACTCGGGACAGGGGGCGGTCGATGAGCAGTTCTTC. This gives the protein CATSDSGQGAVDEQFF. The V gene is TRBV24-1, the J gene TRBJ2-1; 12 bases line up with TRBD1. The CDR3 has 16 amino acids. J lost 8 bases, V lost 4 bases, and 8 bases had no gene match. Germline CDR1 is KGHDR and CDR2 is SFDVKD.

This clonotype was seen repeatedly, ten times or more. The chain employs TRBV27 and TRBJ2-7, with TRBD2 matching 12 bases. Germline values: CDR1 MNHEY, CDR2 SMNVEV (reference sequence). After removal of 6 bases from V and 4 bases from J, the junction contained 4 bases not matched to a gene. The CDR3 sequence is 14 residues long. The CDR3 DNA sequence: TGTGCCAGCAGGACAGGACTAGCGGGGTACGAGCAGTACTTC. This sequence encodes CASRTGLAGYEQYF.

This clonotype was seen a handful of times. V gene TRBV5-5 combines with J gene TRBJ2-7; D unresolved. The CDR3 covers 15 residues. CDR1 is SGHKS, CDR2 YYEKEE, per germline (reference sequence). V lost 0 bases and J lost 3, with 13 bases in between. Written as DNA, the CDR3 is TGTGCCAGCAGCTTGGCAGGTTTGGGTTTCTACGAGCAGTACTTC. This sequence encodes CASSLAGLGFYEQYF.

The V call is TRBV6-6, the J call TRBJ1-5; no clear D. The CDR3 length is 14 residues. The V gene lost 7 bases and the J gene lost 6 bases, with 16 bases spanning the gap. CDR1 is MNHNY, CDR2 SVGAGI, per germline (reference sequence). The DNA of the CDR3 is TGTGCCAGCATGAACCCCGTGGCCACTCAGCCCCAGCATTTT. Protein product: CASMNPVATQPQHF.

This sequence joins TRBV25-1 and TRBJ1-5, with D possibly matching TRBD1 (5 bases). The CDR3 contains 15 residues. Germline V gives CDR1 MGHDK, CDR2 SYGVNS. Trimming cost V 3 bases and J 5 bases, with 14 bases left between them. CDR3 amino acids: CASSEGLGWDQPQHF. The CDR3 DNA is TGTGCCAGCAGTGAGGGGCTGGGCTGGGATCAGCCCCAGCATTTT.

The chain has TRBV5-1 and TRBJ2-7; possible D gene TRBD1, 6 bases. Trimming stripped 0 bases from V and 6 bases from J, with 10 bases between. The CDR3 covers 13 residues. Per the germline V gene, CDR1 is SGHRS and CDR2 is YFSETQ. In nucleotides, the CDR3 is TGCGCCAGCAGCTTGGAACAGGGAAGCGAGCAGTACTTC. Protein product: CASSLEQGSEQYF.

This clonotype has a single count. J is TRBJ1-1 and V is TRBV5-1; unclear D gene. Deletions cut 3 bases from V and 5 bases from J, with 14 bases between. This CDR3 spans 14 amino acids. Germline CDR1 and CDR2: SGHRS and YFSETQ. CDR3 residues: CASSWVTFGTEAFF. CDR3 DNA: TGCGCCAGCAGCTGGGTCACGTTTGGTACTGAAGCTTTCTTT.

This clonotype came up a few times. The rearrangement uses TRBV27 and TRBJ2-7; no definite D call. In germline, CDR1 is MNHEY, CDR2 SMNVEV (reference sequence). Trimming pared 8 bases from V and 0 bases from J, leaving 11 bases between. This CDR3 has 13 amino acids. CDR3 sequence reads: CASGHGFSYEQYF. CDR3 in DNA: TGTGCCAGCGGCCACGGATTCTCCTACGAGCAGTACTTC.

The chain has TRBV5-1 and TRBJ2-7; TRBD1 agrees at 7 bases. The ends lost 3 bases at V and 1 base at J; junction bases unmatched: 10. The CDR3 covers 16 residues. CDR1 is SGHRS, CDR2 YFSETQ, per germline. The CDR3 DNA follows: TGCGCCAGCAGCTCCTCACCTGACAGGGTATCCTACGAGCAGTACTTC. It yields the protein CASSSSPDRVSYEQYF.

This sequence joins TRBV4-1 and TRBJ2-7; 10 bases fit TRBD1. V shed 4 bases, J shed 4 bases, and the junction held 7 bases outside the gene matches. The CDR3 is 15 residues long. Germline V gives CDR1 MGHRA, CDR2 YSYEKL. The CDR3 loop reads CASSLYGTGVYEQYF. The CDR3, as DNA: TGCGCCAGCAGCCTTTACGGGACAGGGGTATACGAGCAGTACTTC.

This clonotype was detected a few times. The J gene is TRBJ2-7, the V gene TRBV20-1; 12 bases agree with TRBD2. CDR1 and CDR2 (germline): DFQATT, SNEGSKA (reference sequence). V lost 6 bases to trimming and J lost 5 bases; unmatched junction nucleotides: 5. The CDR3 is made up of 13 amino acids. The CDR3 region has the DNA TGCAGTGCCCCACTAGCGGGAGGTGACGAGCAGTACTTC. Amino acid sequence: CSAPLAGGDEQYF.

The J gene is TRBJ2-1, the V gene TRBV9; 7 positions match TRBD2. The V gene end was trimmed by 2 bases and the J gene end by 4 bases; junction bases not matched to a gene: 6. The CDR3 runs 15 residues. From germline, CDR1 is SGDLS and CDR2 YYNGEE. The CDR3, as DNA: TGTGCCAGCAGCGTGGCGGGAGAGGGTTACAATGAGCAGTTCTTC. Protein product: CASSVAGEGYNEQFF.